The clone carrying this TCR beta chain was seen repeatedly, ten times or more. Time point denoted: pre-sensitization, week 0. Treatment here: therapeutic diphenylcyclopropenone sensitization with weekly scalp DPC. From whole blood left unfractionated, total RNA was extracted. This sample was taken from a study of human T cells and chemical hapten exposure. This CDR3 region has 15 residues. The V end lost 0 bases, the J end lost 2 bases, and 11 bases lay between the germline ends. Germline values: CDR1 LGHDT, CDR2 YNNKEL (reference sequence). TCRdb re-called the RACE reads with MiXCR, one entry per CDR3 protein. The table records 300,000 to 450,000 distinct CDR3 sequences, less than 6.5% of them present only once.

The source material was whole blood, sampled in connection with sensitization to the hapten diphenylcyclopropenone (DPC). This sequence joins TRBV3-1 and TRBJ2-7; no definite D call. The sequence came from a woman aged 50 to 60 with alopecia areata. Some clones in this sample may be carry-over from other donors' samples. The CDR3 DNA follows: TGTGCCAGCAGCCAAGATTTGACCCGAACCTACGAGCAGTACTTC. Translation: CASSQDLTRTYEQYF.